What follows are 17 T cell receptor beta chains derived from one specimen sequenced in a study of blood T cell repertoires in COVID-19. The method was immunoSEQ multiplex PCR; TCRdb's version includes in-frame clones alone and lacks a portion of them. The sample holds roughly 30,000 clones, roughly nine tenths seen once. Input material: peripheral blood. The receptors were sampled from a man aged 55 to 70 with acute or convalescent COVID-19.

V usage is TRBV7-3 and J usage is TRBJ2-5, with D perhaps TRBD1 (6 bases). V dropped 3 bases and J dropped 1 base, with 6 bases sitting between them. Germline V gives CDR1 SGHTA, CDR2 FQGTGA. The CDR3 contains 13 residues. This chain's CDR3 is CASSLDSQETQYF. The CDR3 DNA sequence: TGTGCCAGCAGCTTGGACAGCCAAGAGACCCAGTACTTC.

The V call is TRBV29-1, the J call TRBJ2-1, with 15 bases lining up with TRBD2. With V trimmed by 7 bases and J by 1 base, 8 bases remained unmatched. Looked up from germline, CDR1 is SQVTM and CDR2 is ANQGSEA. The CDR3 runs to 17 residues. DNA for the CDR3: TGCAGCGCCTCGGGCGGACTAGCGGGAGGGTCCTACAATGAGCAGTTCTTC. Translated: CSASGGLAGGSYNEQFF.

The gene calls are TRBV5-6 and TRBJ2-5; 9 bases agree with TRBD1. Germline assignment: CDR1 SGHDT and CDR2 YYEEEE. The CDR3 totals 15 residues. With 4 bases clipped from V and 4 bases from J, the junction kept 8 bases outside the gene matches. Here the CDR3 reads CASSQKTGGSETQYF. The CDR3 DNA sequence: TGTGCCAGCAGCCAAAAGACAGGGGGGTCAGAGACCCAGTACTTC.

The V call is TRBV7-9, the J call TRBJ2-5; D is uncertain. Trimming took 5 bases from V and 5 from J, leaving 12 bases between them. Germline CDR1 reads SEHNR; CDR2 reads FQNEAQ (reference sequence). CDR3 length: 13 residues. CDR3 sequence: CASSLTYMETQYF. The DNA for the CDR3 is TGTGCCAGCAGCCTCACTTATATGGAGACCCAGTACTTC.

The chain uses TRBV16 and TRBJ2-1; 7 nucleotides match TRBD2. In germline, CDR1 is KGHSY, CDR2 FQNENV. CDR3 size: 15 residues. V trimming: 4 bases; J trimming: 6 bases; junction bases outside the gene matches: 9. The CDR3: CASSRALSGGNEQFF. DNA of the CDR3: TGTGCCAGCAGCCGGGCCCTTTCGGGGGGCAATGAGCAGTTCTTC.

Only one count was recorded for this clone. Here the CDR3 reads CAWSGQGNEKLFF. As DNA, the CDR3 is TGTGCCTGGAGCGGACAGGGGAATGAAAAACTGTTTTTT. The chain couples TRBV30 to TRBJ1-4, with TRBD1 matching 9 bases. V dropped 3 bases and J dropped 5; count of bases not matched to a gene: 1. CDR3 size: 13 residues. CDR1 GTSNPN and CDR2 SVGIG come from the germline V gene (reference sequence).

V is TRBV19 and J is TRBJ1-4; 10 positions agree with TRBD1. The junction had 3 bases not matched to a gene; V was cut back by 7 bases and J by 7 bases. The CDR3 spans 13 residues. In germline, CDR1 is LNHDA, CDR2 SQIVND (reference sequence). The CDR3 nucleotides read TGTGCCAGTAACGACAGGGGGCCTGAAAAACTGTTTTTT. It specifies CASNDRGPEKLFF. The full variable domain, with the rest looked up from reference TRBV19 and TRBJ1-4, is DGGITQSPKYLFRKEGQNVTLSCEQNLNHDAMYWYRQDPGQGLRLIYYSQIVNDFQKGDIAEGYSVSREKKESFPLTVTSAQKNPTAFYLCASNDRGPEKLFFGSGTQLSVL.

The CDR3, as DNA: TGTGCCAGCAGCCGACAGGGGGCTGGAAACACCATATATTTT. Its protein product is CASSRQGAGNTIYF. The rearrangement uses TRBV3-1 (or the pseudogene TRBV3-2) and TRBJ1-3; 9 bases map to TRBD1. V shed 4 bases and J 2 bases; nucleotides not matched to a gene: 0. The CDR3 contains 14 residues. Per germline, CDR1 LGHDT and CDR2 YNNKEL (reference sequence).

The chain couples TRBV3-1 (or the pseudogene TRBV3-2) to TRBJ1-2, with 7 bases matching TRBD1. Germline V gives CDR1 LGHDT, CDR2 YNNKEL (reference sequence). With 1 base clipped from V and 4 bases from J, the junction kept 3 bases outside the gene matches. The CDR3 has 14 amino acids. The CDR3 region has the DNA TGTGCCAGCAGCCAAGGAGGGGGCAGCTATGGCTACACCTTC. This translates into CASSQGGGSYGYTF.

The chain recombines TRBV7-2 with TRBJ2-2; D might be TRBD2 (6 bases). Trimming shortened V by 2 bases and J by 4 bases, and 8 bases separated the two germline ends. The CDR3 loop spans 14 amino acids. CDR1 and CDR2 (germline): SGHTA, FQGNSA. CDR3 DNA: TGTGCCAGCAGCTTACTTAGCGGCACCGGGGAGCTGTTTTTT. Protein sequence: CASSLLSGTGELFF.

V and J are TRBV27 and TRBJ2-1; D may be TRBD2 (5 bases). In germline, CDR1 is MNHEY, CDR2 SMNVEV (reference sequence). Trimming took 3 bases from V and 1 from J, leaving 10 bases between them. CDR3 length: 15 amino acids. CDR3 nucleotides: TGTGCCAGCAGTTTTCGGGGTAGATCCTACAATGAGCAGTTCTTC. It specifies CASSFRGRSYNEQFF.

V usage is TRBV19 and J usage is TRBJ2-5; 7 bases are shared with TRBD2. The CDR3 is 14 residues long. Germline V gives CDR1 LNHDA, CDR2 SQIVND (reference sequence). V lost 4 bases, J lost 6 bases, and 8 bases stayed unmatched. The CDR3 loop reads CASSTSAGEQTQYF. Written as DNA, the CDR3 is TGTGCCAGTAGTACCTCGGCGGGAGAGCAGACCCAGTACTTC.

V is TRBV7-2 and J is TRBJ2-4, with TRBD2 matching over 15 bases. The length of the CDR3 is 18 residues. The V gene end was trimmed by 5 bases and the J gene end by 5 bases; junction bases not matched to a gene: 10. Looked up from germline, CDR1 is SGHTA and CDR2 is FQGNSA. The chain's CDR3 is CASSRTGTSGRPQNIQYF. For the CDR3, the DNA is TGTGCCAGCAGCAGAACCGGGACTAGCGGGAGGCCCCAAAACATTCAGTACTTC.

This clone was counted only a few times. This chain connects TRBV3-1 (or the pseudogene TRBV3-2) to TRBJ2-1, with 10 bases aligning to TRBD2. Trimming took 8 bases from V and 6 from J; bases not matched to a gene: 10. CDR1 is LGHDT, CDR2 YNNKEL, per germline (reference sequence). CDR3 length: 15 amino acids. CDR3 sequence reads: CASSSTGLALNEQFF. The CDR3 region has the DNA TGTGCCAGCTCATCGACGGGACTAGCGCTCAATGAGCAGTTCTTC.

The chain joins TRBV9 to TRBJ1-3, with D tentatively TRBD1 (6 bases). Germline V gene data show CDR1 as SGDLS and CDR2 as YYNGEE. The CDR3 is 17 amino acids. Trimming removed 4 bases at V and 0 bases at J, with 17 bases between. DNA of the CDR3: TGTGCCAGCAGCCTAATGGACAGCCTTAACTCTGGAAACACCATATATTTT. This codes for CASSLMDSLNSGNTIYF. Filled out from reference TRBV9 and TRBJ1-3, the complete variable domain reads DSGVTQTPKHLITATGQRVTLRCSPRSGDLSVYWYQQSLDQGLQFLIQYYNGEERAKGNILERFSAQQFPDLHSELNLSSLELGDSALYFCASSLMDSLNSGNTIYFGEGSWLTVV.

The V gene is TRBV19, the J gene TRBJ2-2; maybe TRBD2 (7 bases). In germline, CDR1 is LNHDA, CDR2 SQIVND (reference sequence). Trimming removed 5 bases from V and 6 bases from J, with 22 bases in between. This CDR3 has 17 amino acids. CDR3 sequence: CASSHPGGPTKAGELFF. The CDR3 DNA is TGTGCCAGTAGTCATCCCGGGGGGCCTACGAAGGCCGGGGAGCTGTTTTTT.

In its sample, this clone was seen once. The chain carries TRBV5-1 and TRBJ2-1; D perhaps matches TRBD1 (6 bases). Germline lookup yields CDR1 SGHRS and CDR2 YFSETQ. CDR3 size: 15 residues. Trimming removed 0 bases at V and 1 base at J, with 8 bases between. The CDR3 protein is CASSLADSSYNEQFF. Written as DNA, the CDR3 is TGCGCCAGCAGCTTGGCGGACAGTTCCTACAATGAGCAGTTCTTC.